The 28 T cell receptor beta chains below all came from one sample that was sequenced in a study of the immune and genomic landscape of osteosarcoma. Osteosarcoma specimens were post-treatment primary, local recurrence and metastasis tumors from poor-prognosis patients. Libraries were prepared by immunoSEQ multiplex PCR; TCRdb keeps only in-frame clonotypes and omits some of them. In the table there are 4,600 or so clones, 70% to 80% of which are singletons. The sequenced material came from osteosarcoma tumor tissue from the femur. These receptor sequences come from a human donor with osteosarcoma.

The rearrangement uses TRBV4-3 and TRBJ2-1, with 7 bases matching TRBD1. Trimming took 2 bases from V and 3 from J; bases not matched to a gene: 7. Germline-derived CDR1 and CDR2 are LGHNA and YSLEER. CDR3 length equals 16 residues. In DNA form, the CDR3 reads TGCGCCAGCAGCCAAACTCGGGACAGTAACTACAATGAGCAGTTCTTC. Translation: CASSQTRDSNYNEQFF.

This clone is labeled large. The chain couples TRBV19 to TRBJ2-7, with 9 bases fitting TRBD1. Trimming removed 5 bases from V and 2 bases from J; junction bases left unmatched: 4. This CDR3 has 14 amino acids. Germline V gene lookup returns CDR1 LNHDA and CDR2 SQIVND (reference sequence). The CDR3 nucleotides are TGTGCCAGTAGTCCCGGGACAGGGCCCTACGAGCAGTACTTC. It encodes CASSPGTGPYEQYF.

This chain joins TRBV4-1 and TRBJ2-7; D is unresolved. There are 16 residues in the CDR3. V lost 4 bases, J lost 2 bases, and 18 bases lay in between. The V gene's germline CDR1 is MGHRA and CDR2 YSYEKL. The CDR3 protein is CASSPSARFKPYEQYF. The CDR3 coding sequence is TGCGCCAGCAGCCCATCTGCCAGGTTTAAACCCTACGAGCAGTACTTC.

The sample holds a few counts of this clone. The rearrangement uses TRBV28 and TRBJ2-7, with D hard to call. This CDR3 spans 16 amino acids. Trimming removed 9 bases at V and 4 bases at J, with 25 bases between. Looked up from germline, CDR1 is MDHEN and CDR2 is SYDVKM. The CDR3 reads CARAKSSTASTYEQYF. DNA for the CDR3: TGTGCCAGAGCCAAGTCCAGTACCGCATCTACATACGAGCAGTACTTC.

This rearrangement joins TRBV7-9 to TRBJ1-1; D gene uncertain. The CDR3 has 15 amino acids. V was cut by 1 base and J by 5 bases, with 14 bases left in between. CDR1 is SEHNR, CDR2 FQNEAQ, per germline (reference sequence). The CDR3 region is CASSLEEGLSTEAFF. The DNA of the CDR3 is TGTGCCAGCAGCTTAGAAGAAGGGCTTAGTACTGAAGCTTTCTTT.

This chain's CDR3 is CASSPRLAGASTDTQYF. The CDR3 nucleotides read TGCGCCAGCAGCCCAAGACTAGCGGGGGCTAGCACAGATACGCAGTATTTT. The chain combines TRBV4-3 with TRBJ2-3; 12 nucleotides match TRBD2. The trim removed 4 bases at V and 0 bases at J, leaving 5 bases unmatched. CDR1 and CDR2 from the germline V gene are LGHNA and YSLEER. The CDR3 covers 17 residues.

This clone was counted once. V usage is TRBV10-1 and J usage is TRBJ2-3; D is undetermined. This CDR3 is 10 amino acids long. The germline CDR1 and CDR2 sequences are WNHNN and SYGVQD (reference sequence). V was clipped by 7 bases and J by 7 bases, with 6 bases between them. For the CDR3, the DNA is TGCGCCAGCATCACTTATACGCAGTATTTT. Amino acid sequence: CASITYTQYF.

This clone was picked up a small number of times. The chain uses TRBV2 and TRBJ2-4, with 10 bases aligning to TRBD2. V lost 7 bases, J lost 1 base, and 13 bases stayed unmatched. This CDR3 has 18 residues. The V gene's germline CDR1 is SNHLY and CDR2 FYNNEI. The CDR3 is CASIGAGGLRGAKNIQYF. The CDR3, as DNA: TGTGCCAGCATAGGAGCGGGAGGGCTTAGAGGCGCCAAAAACATTCAGTACTTC.

This sequence joins TRBV5-1 and TRBJ1-1; a weak D match, TRBD1 (6 bases). The V end lost 4 bases, the J end lost 10 bases, and 20 bases lay between the germline ends. From germline, CDR1 is SGHRS and CDR2 YFSETQ. The CDR3 loop spans 14 amino acids. CDR3 coding DNA: TGCGCCAGCAGCCTCGCACAGGGAGCGGATGGAGCTTTCTTT. Protein product: CASSLAQGADGAFF.

In nucleotides, the CDR3 is TGTGCCAGCAGCCAAGATGTCCCCCGTGTCGGTGAAAAACTGTTTTTT. Its translation is CASSQDVPRVGEKLFF. The rearrangement uses TRBV4-2 and TRBJ1-4; unclear D gene. The V end lost 0 bases, the J end lost 7 bases, and 15 bases lay between the germline ends. In germline, CDR1 is LGHNA, CDR2 YNFKEQ. The CDR3 has 16 amino acids.

This clone turned up a few times. The CDR3 loop is CASSPAGSGRSRELFF. CDR3 bases: TGCGCCAGCAGCCCTGCCGGAAGCGGGAGGTCCCGGGAGCTGTTTTTT. V and J are TRBV4-1 and TRBJ2-2, with TRBD2 matching over 9 bases. This CDR3 comprises 16 residues. The ends lost 4 bases at V and 9 bases at J; junction bases unmatched: 12. Germline V gene sequence: CDR1 MGHRA, CDR2 YSYEKL.

The rearrangement joins TRBV6-1 to TRBJ2-5, with D tentatively TRBD2 (6 bases). The germline V gene encodes CDR1 MNHNS and CDR2 SASEGT. The CDR3 is made up of 15 amino acids. V was pared by 1 base and J by 5 bases, with 14 bases between. The DNA for the CDR3 is TGTGCCAGCAGTGAAGTTCCGGCGAGCGGGGAGACCCAGTACTTC. Protein product: CASSEVPASGETQYF.

The genes are TRBV7-6 and TRBJ2-5; tentative D call: TRBD1 (5 bases). The CDR3 totals 14 residues. The ends were cut back, 2 bases at V and 5 bases at J, with 12 bases in the middle. CDR1 and CDR2 (germline): SGHVS, FNYEAQ. The CDR3 loop is CASSLYQGGETQYF. The CDR3 region has the DNA TGTGCCAGCAGCTTATATCAGGGTGGGGAGACCCAGTACTTC.

The chain couples TRBV19 to TRBJ2-7; no clear D. From germline, CDR1 is LNHDA and CDR2 SQIVND (reference sequence). The CDR3 contains 13 residues. V was trimmed by 6 bases and J by 3 bases, leaving 12 bases between them. The CDR3 spells CASRENSGYEQYF. The CDR3 nucleotides read TGTGCCAGTAGAGAGAATTCGGGCTACGAGCAGTACTTC.

In its sample, this clone was seen a few times. The V gene is TRBV29-1, the J gene TRBJ2-1; TRBD2 might be the D (6 bases). Germline V gene sequence: CDR1 SQVTM, CDR2 ANQGSEA. V was clipped by 6 bases and J by 4 bases, with 19 bases between them. The CDR3 has 15 amino acids. CDR3 in amino acids: CSVSPGTRLYNEQFF. CDR3 DNA: TGCAGCGTCAGCCCCGGGACTCGCTTGTACAATGAGCAGTTCTTC.

This CDR3 is CASSLVSDSYEQYF. In DNA, the CDR3 is TGTGCCAGCAGCTTAGTGTCGGACTCCTACGAGCAGTACTTC. This chain links TRBV11-2 with TRBJ2-7; D is uncertain. In germline, CDR1 is SGHAT, CDR2 FQNNGV. This CDR3 is built from 14 residues. Trimming took off 1 base at V and 0 bases at J, with 7 bases between the two ends.

This sequence joins TRBV14 and TRBJ2-1; 14 nucleotides match TRBD2. The V gene end was trimmed by 4 bases and the J gene end by 0 bases; junction bases not matched to a gene: 2. The germline V gene has CDR1 SGHDN and CDR2 FVKESK. This CDR3 is 17 amino acids long. The CDR3 DNA is TGTGCCAGCAGCCTGGGGACTAGCGGGAGCTCCTACAATGAGCAGTTCTTC. It codes for CASSLGTSGSSYNEQFF.

In DNA, the CDR3 is TGTGCCAGCAGCTTAGGACAGGGCTCCTACAATGAGCAGTTCTTC. Its protein product is CASSLGQGSYNEQFF. The gene calls are TRBV7-8 and TRBJ2-1; TRBD1 aligns across 7 bases. Germline V gives CDR1 SGHVS, CDR2 FQNEAQ. The CDR3 runs to 15 residues. V dropped 1 base and J dropped 0; count of bases not matched to a gene: 0.

This chain uses TRBV14 with TRBJ2-5; D ambiguous. This CDR3 is built from 14 residues. The V gene lost 0 bases and the J gene lost 5 bases, with 10 bases spanning the gap. CDR1 SGHDN and CDR2 FVKESK come from the germline V gene. CDR3 in amino acids: CASSQEMVSETQYF. For the CDR3, the DNA is TGTGCCAGCAGCCAAGAAATGGTGAGCGAGACCCAGTACTTC.

The rearrangement joins TRBV20-1 to TRBJ2-7, with D possibly being TRBD1 or TRBD2 (5 bases each). Germline loops: CDR1 DFQATT, CDR2 SNEGSKA (reference sequence). V was shortened by 4 bases and J by 7 bases, with 11 bases between the two germline ends. The CDR3 runs 11 residues. The CDR3 sequence: CSAMWGMEQYF. For the CDR3, the DNA is TGCAGTGCTATGTGGGGGATGGAGCAGTACTTC.

This clone is large within its sample. This sequence joins TRBV14 and TRBJ2-2; TRBD2 aligns across 12 bases. CDR1 and CDR2 from the germline V gene are SGHDN and FVKESK. J lost 5 bases, V lost 4 bases, and 5 bases had no gene match. The length of the CDR3 is 16 residues. Here the CDR3 DNA reads TGTGCCAGCAGCCCTCGGACTAGCGGGATTACCGGGGAGCTGTTTTTT. Protein: CASSPRTSGITGELFF.

V gene TRBV29-1 combines with J gene TRBJ1-4; no reliable D call. The CDR3 has 12 amino acids. The V gene lost 7 bases and the J gene lost 7 bases, with 13 bases spanning the gap. From germline, CDR1 is SQVTM and CDR2 ANQGSEA. The CDR3 loop is CSAGDGSEKLFF. CDR3 DNA: TGCAGCGCCGGGGATGGGAGTGAAAAACTGTTTTTT.

The chain links TRBV7-8 to TRBJ1-2; 7 bases align to TRBD1. V was pared by 5 bases and J by 1 base, with 7 bases of the junction left unmatched. The germline V gene encodes CDR1 SGHVS and CDR2 FQNEAQ. This CDR3 is 15 amino acids long. In nucleotides, the CDR3 is TGTGCCAGCAGCAAACAGGGGCTCAATAACTATGGCTACACCTTC. Its translation: CASSKQGLNNYGYTF. Supplemented by reference TRBV7-8 and TRBJ1-2, the full variable domain reads GAGVSQSPRYKVAKRGQDVALRCDPISGHVSLFWYQQALGQGPEFLTYFQNEAQLDKSGLPSDRFFAERPEGSVSTLKIQRTQQEDSAVYLCASSKQGLNNYGYTFGSGTRLTVV.

The J gene is TRBJ1-4, the V gene TRBV6-7; D perhaps matches TRBD1 (5 bases). TRBV6-7 carries the ORF label, with uncertain function. Trimming removed 7 bases at V and 7 bases at J, with 13 bases between. This CDR3 has 13 residues. The CDR3, as DNA: TGTGCCAGCACATCCCGGGACGGTGAAAAACTGTTTTTT. Protein sequence: CASTSRDGEKLFF.

The V call is TRBV30, the J call TRBJ1-6; 7 bases align to TRBD1. This CDR3 region has 12 residues. V shed 4 bases and J 10 bases; nucleotides not matched to a gene: 4. Germline-derived CDR1 and CDR2 are GTSNPN and SVGIG (reference sequence). This chain's CDR3 is CAWTPGGSPLHF. CDR3 bases: TGTGCCTGGACGCCAGGGGGGTCACCCCTCCACTTT.

V and J are TRBV18 and TRBJ2-1; 10 nucleotides match TRBD2. The germline V gene encodes CDR1 KGHSH and CDR2 LQKENI. This CDR3 comprises 15 residues. Trimming cost V 6 bases and J 4 bases; bases outside gene matches: 6. The chain's CDR3 is CASSTLAGFYNEQFF. CDR3 coding DNA: TGTGCCAGCTCGACACTAGCGGGATTTTACAATGAGCAGTTCTTC.

CDR3 nucleotides: TGTGCCAGCAGCAAAGGAGAGGGAGTGATCTACAATGAGCAGTTCTTC. This codes for CASSKGEGVIYNEQFF. V usage is TRBV21-1 and J usage is TRBJ2-1; the table's D call, TRBD2, has no DNA check behind it. TRBV21-1 corresponds to a pseudogene. The CDR3 spans 16 residues.

The count of this clone is one. The sample holds other DNA sequences that translate to the same CDR3. This chain links TRBV28 with TRBJ1-2; 8 bases map to TRBD1. Germline CDR1 MDHEN, CDR2 SYDVKM. The CDR3 totals 15 residues. V dropped 6 bases and J dropped 4; count of bases not matched to a gene: 10. This chain's CDR3 is CASSNGQGAGYGYTF. The CDR3 coding sequence is TGTGCCAGCAGCAATGGGCAGGGGGCAGGCTATGGCTACACCTTC.